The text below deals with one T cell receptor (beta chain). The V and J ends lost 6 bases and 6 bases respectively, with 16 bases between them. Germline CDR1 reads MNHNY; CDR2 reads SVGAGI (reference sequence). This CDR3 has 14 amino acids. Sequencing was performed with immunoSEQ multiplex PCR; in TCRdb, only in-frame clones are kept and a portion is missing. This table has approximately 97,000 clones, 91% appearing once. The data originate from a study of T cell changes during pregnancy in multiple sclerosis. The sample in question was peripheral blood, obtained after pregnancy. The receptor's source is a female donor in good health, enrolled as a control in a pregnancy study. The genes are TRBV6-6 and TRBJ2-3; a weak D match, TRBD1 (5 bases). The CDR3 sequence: CASSNKGPADTQYF. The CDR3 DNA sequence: TGTGCCAGCAGCAACAAGGGGCCCGCGGATACGCAGTATTTT.